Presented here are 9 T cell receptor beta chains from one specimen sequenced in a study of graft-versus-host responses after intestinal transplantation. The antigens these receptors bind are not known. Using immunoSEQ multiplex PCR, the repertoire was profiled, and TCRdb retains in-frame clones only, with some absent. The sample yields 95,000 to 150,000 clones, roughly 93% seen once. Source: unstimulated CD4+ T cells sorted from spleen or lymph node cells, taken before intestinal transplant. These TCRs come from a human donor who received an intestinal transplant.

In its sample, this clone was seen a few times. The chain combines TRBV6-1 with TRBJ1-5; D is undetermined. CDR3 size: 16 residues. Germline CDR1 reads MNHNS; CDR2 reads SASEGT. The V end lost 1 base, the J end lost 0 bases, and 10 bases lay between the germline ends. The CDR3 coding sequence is TGTGCCAGCAGTGAAGGTCCGGGGTATAGCAATCAGCCCCAGCATTTT. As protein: CASSEGPGYSNQPQHF.

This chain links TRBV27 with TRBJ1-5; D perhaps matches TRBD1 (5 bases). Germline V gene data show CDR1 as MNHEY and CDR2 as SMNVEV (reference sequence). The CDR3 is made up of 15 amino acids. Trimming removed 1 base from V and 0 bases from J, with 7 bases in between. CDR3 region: CASSLWGYSNQPQHF. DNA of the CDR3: TGTGCCAGCAGTTTATGGGGCTATAGCAATCAGCCCCAGCATTTT.

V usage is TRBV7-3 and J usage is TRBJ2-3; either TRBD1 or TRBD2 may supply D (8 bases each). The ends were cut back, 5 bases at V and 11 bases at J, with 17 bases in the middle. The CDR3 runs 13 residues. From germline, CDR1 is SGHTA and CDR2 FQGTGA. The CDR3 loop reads CASSGQGAGGQYF. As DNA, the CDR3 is TGTGCCAGCAGCGGCCAGGGGGCGGGAGGGCAGTATTTT.

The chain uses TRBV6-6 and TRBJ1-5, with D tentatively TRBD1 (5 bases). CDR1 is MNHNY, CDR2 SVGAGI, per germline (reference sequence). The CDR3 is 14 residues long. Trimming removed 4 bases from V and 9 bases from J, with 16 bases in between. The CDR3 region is CASSSPGLFGPQHF. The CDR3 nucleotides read TGTGCCAGCAGTTCACCAGGGTTATTTGGGCCCCAGCATTTT.

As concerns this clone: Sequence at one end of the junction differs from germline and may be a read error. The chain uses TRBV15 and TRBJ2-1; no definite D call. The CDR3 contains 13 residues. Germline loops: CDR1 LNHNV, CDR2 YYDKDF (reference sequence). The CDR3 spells CATSLDPGPHRVF. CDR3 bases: TGTGCCACCAGCCTTGACCCCGGGCCCCATAGGGTCTTC.

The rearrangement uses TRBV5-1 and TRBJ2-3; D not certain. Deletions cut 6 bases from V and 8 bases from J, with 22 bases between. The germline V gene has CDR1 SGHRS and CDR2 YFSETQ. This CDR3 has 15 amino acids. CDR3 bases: TGCGCCAGCACCCCTCAAGGTCCAGCCCCGACTACGCAGTATTTT. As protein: CASTPQGPAPTTQYF.

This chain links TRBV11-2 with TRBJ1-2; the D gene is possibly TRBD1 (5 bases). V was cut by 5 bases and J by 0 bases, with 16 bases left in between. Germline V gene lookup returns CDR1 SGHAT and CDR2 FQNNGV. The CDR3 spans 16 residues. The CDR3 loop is CASSATQGWANYGYTF. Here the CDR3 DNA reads TGTGCCAGCAGCGCCACTCAGGGTTGGGCTAACTATGGCTACACCTTC.

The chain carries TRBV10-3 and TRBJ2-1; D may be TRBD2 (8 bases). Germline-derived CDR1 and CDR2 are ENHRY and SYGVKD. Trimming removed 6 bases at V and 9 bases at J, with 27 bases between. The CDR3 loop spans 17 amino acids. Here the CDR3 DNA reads TGTGCCATCAGCGAGGCTACTAGCGGAGAACCAGGGGGTGAGCAGTTCTTC. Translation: CAISEATSGEPGGEQFF.

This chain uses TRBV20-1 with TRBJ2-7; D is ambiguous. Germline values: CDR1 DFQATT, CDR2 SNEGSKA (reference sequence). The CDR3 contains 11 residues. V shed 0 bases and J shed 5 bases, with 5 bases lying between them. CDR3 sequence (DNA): TGCAGTGCTAGAGATCAGAACGAGCAGTACTTC. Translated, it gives CSARDQNEQYF.